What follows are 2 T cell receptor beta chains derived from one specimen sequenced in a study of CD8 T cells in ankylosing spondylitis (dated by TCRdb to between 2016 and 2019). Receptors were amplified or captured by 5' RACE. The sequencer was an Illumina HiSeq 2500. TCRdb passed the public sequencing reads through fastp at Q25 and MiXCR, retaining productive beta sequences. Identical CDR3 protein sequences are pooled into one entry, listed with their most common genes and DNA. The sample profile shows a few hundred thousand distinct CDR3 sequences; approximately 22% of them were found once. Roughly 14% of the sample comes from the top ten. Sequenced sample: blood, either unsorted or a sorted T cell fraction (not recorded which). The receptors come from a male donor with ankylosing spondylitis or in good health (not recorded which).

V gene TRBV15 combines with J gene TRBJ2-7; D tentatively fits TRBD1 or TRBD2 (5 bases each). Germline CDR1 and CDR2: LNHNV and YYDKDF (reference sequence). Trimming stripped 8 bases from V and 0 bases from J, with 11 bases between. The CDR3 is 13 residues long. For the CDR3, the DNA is TGTGCCACCCGGGACCCGAGCTCCTACGAGCAGTACTTC. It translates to CATRDPSSYEQYF. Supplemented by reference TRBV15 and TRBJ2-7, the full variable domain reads DAMVIQNPRYQVTQFGKPVTLSCSQTLNHNVMYWYQQKSSQAPKLLFHYYDKDFNNEADTPDNFQSRRPNTSFCFLDIRSPGLGDTAMYLCATRDPSSYEQYFGPGTRLTVT.

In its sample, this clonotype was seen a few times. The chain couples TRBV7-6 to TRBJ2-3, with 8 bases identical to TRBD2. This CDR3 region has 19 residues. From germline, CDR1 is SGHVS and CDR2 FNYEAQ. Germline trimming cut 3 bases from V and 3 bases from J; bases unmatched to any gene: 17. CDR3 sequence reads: CASSFSGAAVMSATDTQYF. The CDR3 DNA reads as TGTGCCAGCAGCTTTAGCGGGGCGGCAGTAATGTCGGCTACAGATACGCAGTATTTT.